The 4 T cell receptor beta chains reported below all come from one sample, sequenced in a study of radiotherapy plus CTLA-4 blockade in lung cancer (dated by TCRdb to 2016 to 2018). Library prep was done by the immunoSEQ multiplex PCR assay. The clones in this table, taken by TCRdb from immuneACCESS, are in-frame only. Not every clone is retained; where verified, under half of the shortfall comes from an unresolved V gene, and the cause of the rest is unknown. This sample holds 50,000 to 65,000 clones; around 80% were observed only once. The top ten hold 4% of the sample. The input for sequencing was peripheral blood, taken from a patient treated with radiotherapy plus ipilimumab. Receptors were obtained from a human donor with non-small cell lung cancer who had a partial response to radiotherapy plus ipilimumab.

This sequence joins TRBV7-6 and TRBJ1-4; 7 nucleotides align to TRBD1. Germline CDR1 and CDR2: SGHVS and FNYEAQ. This CDR3 is built from 15 residues. The ends lost 5 bases at V and 5 bases at J; junction bases unmatched: 8. The CDR3 spells CASSQQGRQNEKLFF. CDR3 nucleotide sequence: TGTGCCAGCAGCCAACAGGGGAGGCAAAATGAAAAACTGTTTTTT.

The gene calls are TRBV10-2 and TRBJ2-5, with TRBD2 matching 7 bases. V lost 6 bases and J lost 5; bases outside the gene matches: 6. CDR1 is WSHSY and CDR2 is SAAADI in the germline V gene. The CDR3 length is 13 residues. CDR3 in amino acids: CASRPGGWETQYF. The CDR3 coding sequence is TGCGCCAGCAGGCCCGGGGGGTGGGAGACCCAGTACTTC.

The J gene is TRBJ2-3, the V gene TRBV7-8; 7 positions match TRBD1. V was clipped by 5 bases and J by 4 bases; unmatched bases: 3. CDR1 and CDR2 from the germline V gene are SGHVS and FQNEAQ. This CDR3 has 13 amino acids. CDR3 nucleotides: TGTGCCAGCAGCACGCAGGGGGCAGATACGCAGTATTTT. Residues: CASSTQGADTQYF.

The chain has TRBV5-4 and TRBJ2-5, with 14 positions matching TRBD2. This CDR3 spans 17 amino acids. Germline lookup yields CDR1 SGHNT and CDR2 YYREEE (reference sequence). With V trimmed by 1 base and J by 4 bases, 6 bases remained unmatched. CDR3 region: CASSLFRTSGGRETQYF. The CDR3 DNA reads as TGTGCCAGCAGCTTGTTCAGGACTAGCGGGGGGAGAGAGACCCAGTACTTC.